The clone carrying this T cell receptor beta chain was observed a few times. Its antigen is unknown. This specimen comes from a study of blood T cells in healthy people across ages. In the study overall: Researchers report that template switching captured about one barcoded beta molecule per two T cells.

General study results and limits: Long-lived donors had more naive CD4+ cells and higher diversity than aged donors. Unsorted PBMC material precluded a definitive naive versus antigen-experienced comparison.

Primed by a sample-barcoded 5' primer and a J-beta primer mix, a second PCR proceeded for roughly 7 to 11 cycles. Every cDNA molecule bore a tag from a template-switch adaptor containing 12 random nucleotides. TCRdb re-derived calls from the 5' RACE reads in MiXCR, one entry per CDR3 protein. In the table there are 700,000 to 950,000 distinct CDR3 sequences, 58% of which are singletons. Germline loops: CDR1 MNHNS, CDR2 SASEGT. This CDR3 spans 13 amino acids. V dropped 6 bases and J dropped 3 bases, with 11 bases sitting between them. The chain employs TRBV6-1 and TRBJ2-5; maybe TRBD1 (6 bases). The sequenced sample consisted of blood. The receptor was isolated from a man younger than 40 in good health. CDR3 region: CASRPPGEETQYF. The CDR3 coding sequence is TGTGCCAGCAGACCCCCAGGGGAAGAGACCCAGTACTTC.